This TCR beta chain stems from a study of shared clonotypes between healthy human individuals. This CDR3 region has 15 residues. Unmatched junction bases numbered 7, after V lost 4 bases and J lost 9 bases. Germline values: CDR1 LNHDA, CDR2 SQIVND (reference sequence). In regard to this clone: Its target is unknown.

Study findings and constraints: Sampling covered blood only; tissue repertoires likely differ.

Sequencing was at deep level. In the authors' methods: Filtering differed, since immunoSEQ gave only junction sequences and no quality scores. Clones were read by immunoSEQ multiplex PCR, and TCRdb kept only the in-frame ones, dropping some. V and J calls and clone size are those listed in that table; D and trimming were worked out from the DNA. The data hold 2,500,000 or so clones, with around 94% observed a single time. In the CD4+ fraction, cells were divided into CD45RA+ naive and CD45RA-negative memory subsets. This clonotype was obtained from a young man in good health. Specimen: naive CD4+ T cells sorted from blood. Subset reported: CD45RA+ positively selected. The J gene is TRBJ1-6, the V gene TRBV19, with 9 bases matching TRBD1. CDR3 sequence: CASSTTGQGTSPLHF. In DNA, the CDR3 is TGTGCCAGTAGTACAACGGGACAGGGTACTTCACCCCTCCACTTT.